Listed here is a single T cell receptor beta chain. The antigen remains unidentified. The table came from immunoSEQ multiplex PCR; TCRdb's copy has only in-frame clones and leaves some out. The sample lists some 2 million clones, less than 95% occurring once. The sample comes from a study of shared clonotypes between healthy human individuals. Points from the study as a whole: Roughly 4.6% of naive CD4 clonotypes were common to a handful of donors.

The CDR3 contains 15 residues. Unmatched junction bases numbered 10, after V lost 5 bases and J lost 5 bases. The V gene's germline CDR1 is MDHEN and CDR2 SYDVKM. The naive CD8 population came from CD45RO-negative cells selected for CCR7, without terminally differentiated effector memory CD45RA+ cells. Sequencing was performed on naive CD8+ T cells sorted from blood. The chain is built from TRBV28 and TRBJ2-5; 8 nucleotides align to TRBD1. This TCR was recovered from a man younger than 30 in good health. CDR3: CASSKPTGVGETQYF. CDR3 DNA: TGTGCCAGCAGTAAGCCGACAGGGGTAGGGGAGACCCAGTACTTC.